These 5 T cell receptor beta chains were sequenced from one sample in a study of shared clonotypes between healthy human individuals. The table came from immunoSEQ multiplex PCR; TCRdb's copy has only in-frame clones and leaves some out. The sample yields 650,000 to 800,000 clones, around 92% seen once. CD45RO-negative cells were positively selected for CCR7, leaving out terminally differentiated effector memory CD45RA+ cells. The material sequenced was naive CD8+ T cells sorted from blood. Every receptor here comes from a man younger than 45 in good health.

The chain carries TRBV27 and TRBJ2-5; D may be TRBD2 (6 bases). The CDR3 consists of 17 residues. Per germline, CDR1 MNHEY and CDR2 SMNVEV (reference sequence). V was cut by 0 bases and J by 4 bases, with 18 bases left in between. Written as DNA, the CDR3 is TGTGCCAGCAGTTTATCTGGTCCAGCGGAGGGGTCAGAGACCCAGTACTTC. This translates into CASSLSGPAEGSETQYF.

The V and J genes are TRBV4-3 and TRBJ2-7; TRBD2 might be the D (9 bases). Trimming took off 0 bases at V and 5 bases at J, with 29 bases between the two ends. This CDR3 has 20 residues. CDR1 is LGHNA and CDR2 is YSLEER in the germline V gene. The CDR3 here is CASSQDRPRGRLAGIDEQYF. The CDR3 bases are TGCGCCAGCAGCCAAGATCGTCCCAGGGGGCGTCTAGCGGGAATAGACGAGCAGTACTTC.

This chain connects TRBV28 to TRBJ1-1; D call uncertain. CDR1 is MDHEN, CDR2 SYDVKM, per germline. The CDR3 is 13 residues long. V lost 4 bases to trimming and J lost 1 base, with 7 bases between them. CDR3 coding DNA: TGTGCCAGCAGTTACCGCCCGAACACTGAAGCTTTCTTT. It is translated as CASSYRPNTEAFF.

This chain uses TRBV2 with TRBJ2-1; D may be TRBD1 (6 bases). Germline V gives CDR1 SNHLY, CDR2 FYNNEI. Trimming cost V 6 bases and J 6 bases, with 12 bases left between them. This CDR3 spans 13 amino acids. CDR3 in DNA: TGTGCCAGCAGAGAGGTAGGGGGCAATGAGCAGTTCTTC. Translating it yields CASREVGGNEQFF.

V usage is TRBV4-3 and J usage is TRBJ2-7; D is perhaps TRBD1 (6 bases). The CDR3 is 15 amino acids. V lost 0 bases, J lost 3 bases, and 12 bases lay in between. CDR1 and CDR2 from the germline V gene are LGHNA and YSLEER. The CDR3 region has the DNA TGCGCCAGCAGCCAAGAAGTACAGGGTCTCTACGAGCAGTACTTC. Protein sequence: CASSQEVQGLYEQYF.